These T cell receptor beta chains were read from a single sample in a study of glioma-infiltrating T cells. TCRdb re-called the multiplex PCR reads through MiXCR, storing one row per CDR3 protein. Of 100,000 to 150,000 distinct CDR3 sequences listed, roughly 23% are singletons. The sequencing input was glioma tissue, nonneoplastic brain tissue, or PBMCs (not recorded which). The receptors shown here come from a human donor with low-grade glioma or glioblastoma, undergoing nonglioma brain surgery, or in good health (not recorded which). Both conserved end residues are part of each CDR3. The order of the fields is V gene, CDR3 length, CDR3 protein.

TRBV6-6	14	CASSYTGQQETQYF
TRBV6-1	15	CASSGSTIGNTEAFF
TRBV12-5	12	CAGGREMETQYF
TRBV5-1	17	CASSLGQGAFQNTEAFF
TRBV6-1	14	CASSPPGAQETQYF
TRBV4-1	16	CASSHRQGYSNQPQHF
TRBV6-2/TRBV6-3	18	CAGSYTSPDRGHTGELFF
TRBV5-4	15	CASIRPGLASYEQYF
TRBV5-1	13	CASSLEGGYERYF
TRBV19	13	CASSIYMNTEAFF
TRBV10-3	15	CAISDNSGARYGYTF
TRBV12-3/TRBV12-4	13	CASRNTRQETQYF